What follows are 26 T cell receptor beta chains derived from one specimen sequenced in a study of T cell responses to AZD1222 COVID-19 vaccine. Some clones are missing from TCRdb's copy, which holds only in-frame ones; the method was immunoSEQ multiplex PCR. The table has more than 70,000 clones, roughly 90% seen once. Source: peripheral blood, taken on day 0 of MenACWY control vaccination. All receptors derive from an adult in good health.

This chain connects TRBV12-3 or TRBV12-4 to TRBJ1-1; a weak D match, TRBD1 (6 bases). The CDR3 runs 12 residues. V was pared by 2 bases and J by 11 bases, with 12 bases between. For the CDR3, the DNA is TGTGCCAGCAGTTTACCCCAGGGGCGGGCTTTCTTT. The encoded protein is CASSLPQGRAFF.

This clone was found once. This chain uses TRBV19 with TRBJ2-3; D possibly corresponds to TRBD1 (5 bases). Germline assignment: CDR1 LNHDA and CDR2 SQIVND (reference sequence). V gave up 5 bases and J gave up 2 bases, with 14 bases separating them. The CDR3 runs 15 residues. The CDR3 sequence is CASSGAGQLTDTQYF. In nucleotides, the CDR3 is TGTGCCAGTAGTGGGGCAGGCCAACTCACAGATACGCAGTATTTT.

The chain couples TRBV5-1 to TRBJ2-5; no definite D call. Germline V gene data show CDR1 as SGHRS and CDR2 as YFSETQ. This CDR3 has 12 residues. V lost 3 bases and J lost 0, with 3 bases in between. The CDR3 protein is CASSWYQETQYF. The DNA for the CDR3 is TGCGCCAGCAGCTGGTACCAAGAGACCCAGTACTTC.

The chain has TRBV6-2 or TRBV6-3 and TRBJ2-7; D gene ambiguous. This CDR3 spans 15 amino acids. Germline V lookup: CDR1 MNHEY, CDR2 SVGEGT. V was clipped by 4 bases and J by 4 bases, with 17 bases between them. This chain's CDR3 is CASSSLGRVPYEQYF. In DNA form, the CDR3 reads TGTGCCAGCAGTTCCCTGGGAAGGGTTCCTTACGAGCAGTACTTC.

The chain combines TRBV6-6 with TRBJ1-1; a weak D match, TRBD1 (5 bases). This CDR3 is built from 13 residues. Germline V gives CDR1 MNHNY, CDR2 SVGAGI (reference sequence). Trimming pared 6 bases from V and 1 base from J, leaving 9 bases between. The CDR3 nucleotides read TGTGCCAGCAGGACAGACGGGAACACTGAAGCTTTCTTT. It is translated as CASRTDGNTEAFF.

CDR3 in amino acids: CASSDQGDYGYTF. DNA for the CDR3: TGCGCCAGCAGCGACCAGGGGGACTATGGCTACACCTTC. The rearrangement joins TRBV5-1 to TRBJ1-2; 7 bases match TRBD1. CDR1 is SGHRS, CDR2 YFSETQ, per germline. The CDR3 contains 13 residues. J was trimmed by 3 bases and V by 4 bases; bases with no gene match: 3.

The chain has TRBV13 and TRBJ1-1; no clear D gene. Trimming stripped 0 bases from V and 8 bases from J, with 4 bases between. The CDR3 sequence is 11 residues long. From germline, CDR1 is PRHDT and CDR2 FYEKMQ (reference sequence). CDR3 DNA: TGTGCCAGCAGCTTAGGCTCCGAAGCTTTCTTT. This sequence encodes CASSLGSEAFF.

This chain joins TRBV30 and TRBJ1-5; D is undetermined. CDR1 and CDR2 from the germline V gene are GTSNPN and SVGIG (reference sequence). Trimming removed 2 bases from V and 2 bases from J, with 10 bases in between. The CDR3 contains 14 residues. The CDR3 is CAWSNGGGNQPQHF. The CDR3 nucleotides are TGTGCCTGGAGTAACGGTGGGGGCAATCAGCCCCAGCATTTT.

DNA for the CDR3: TGTGCCTGGATTCCGGTCCGGACAGGTGCTTTCTTT. This sequence encodes CAWIPVRTGAFF. The chain links TRBV30 to TRBJ1-1, with TRBD1 matching over 7 bases. Germline assignment: CDR1 GTSNPN and CDR2 SVGIG (reference sequence). This CDR3 has 12 residues. Unmatched junction bases numbered 10, after V lost 4 bases and J lost 11 bases.

The V call is TRBV9, the J call TRBJ2-5; perhaps TRBD2 as D (5 bases). The CDR3 has 14 amino acids. Germline V gene sequence: CDR1 SGDLS, CDR2 YYNGEE. With 6 bases removed from V and 7 bases from J, the gap between germline ends came to 19 bases. The CDR3 is CASTPSSTVGTQYF. In DNA form, the CDR3 reads TGTGCCAGCACCCCTAGCAGTACCGTGGGGACCCAGTACTTC.

The chain's CDR3 is CASSYLITSGERYEQFF. For the CDR3, the DNA is TGTGCCAGCAGTTATTTAATTACTAGCGGTGAAAGGTATGAGCAGTTCTTC. The genes are TRBV6-2 or TRBV6-3 and TRBJ2-1, with 8 bases that match TRBD2. J was trimmed by 8 bases and V by 3 bases; bases with no gene match: 15. The CDR3 sequence is 17 residues long. Germline CDR1 reads MNHEY; CDR2 reads SVGEGT.

This clone was detected only a few times. This chain connects TRBV18 to TRBJ1-1, with a weak D call TRBD1 (6 bases). Trimming took off 2 bases at V and 3 bases at J, with 10 bases between the two ends. Germline lookup yields CDR1 KGHSH and CDR2 LQKENI. CDR3 length: 14 residues. The CDR3 DNA follows: TGTGCCAGCTCACCAGGGGGGGCTTACACTGAAGCTTTCTTT. It encodes CASSPGGAYTEAFF.

This clone was found once. The genes are TRBV7-9 and TRBJ2-5; 7 nucleotides match TRBD1. Germline V lookup: CDR1 SEHNR, CDR2 FQNEAQ (reference sequence). The J segment lost 5 bases and the V segment lost 6 bases, leaving 15 bases of the junction unmatched. The CDR3 runs 16 residues. The CDR3 loop reads CASSHRTGKIEETQYF. The CDR3 DNA reads TGTGCCAGCAGTCATCGGACAGGAAAGATTGAGGAGACCCAGTACTTC. Looking up the rest from reference TRBV7-9 and TRBJ2-5 gives the full variable domain: DTGVSQNPRHKITKRGQNVTFRCDPISEHNRLYWYRQTLGQGPEFLTYFQNEAQLEKSRLLSDRFSAERPKGSFSTLEIQRTEQGDSAMYLCASSHRTGKIEETQYFGPGTRLLVL.

Written as DNA, the CDR3 is TGTGCCAGCATTCCCCGAGCGGGGGGGCCCAATGAGCAGTTCTTC. Protein product: CASIPRAGGPNEQFF. The chain carries TRBV25-1 and TRBJ2-1, with 10 positions matching TRBD2. The germline V gene has CDR1 MGHDK and CDR2 SYGVNS. The CDR3 spans 15 residues. After removal of 7 bases from V and 6 bases from J, the junction contained 9 bases not matched to a gene. The entire variable domain, with the rest obtained from reference TRBV25-1 and TRBJ2-1, is as follows: EADIYQTPRYLVIGTGKKITLECSQTMGHDKMYWYQQDPGMELHLIHYSYGVNSTEKGDLSSESTVSRIRTEHFPLTLESARPSHTSQYLCASIPRAGGPNEQFFGPGTRLTVL.

The chain couples TRBV2 to TRBJ2-7; D ambiguous. Trimming pared 7 bases from V and 0 bases from J, leaving 16 bases between. This CDR3 contains 15 residues. The germline gives CDR1 SNHLY, CDR2 FYNNEI. CDR3 sequence reads: CASKSDLGGSYEQYF. The CDR3, as DNA: TGTGCCAGCAAGTCAGACTTAGGTGGCTCCTACGAGCAGTACTTC.

J is TRBJ2-5 and V is TRBV7-3; perhaps TRBD1 as D (6 bases). This CDR3 has 14 amino acids. Germline assignment: CDR1 SGHTA and CDR2 FQGTGA. Trimming stripped 2 bases from V and 5 bases from J, with 12 bases between. The CDR3 coding sequence is TGTGCCAGCAGCTTAGGATCAGGGGCTGAGACCCAGTACTTC. It yields the protein CASSLGSGAETQYF.

The gene calls are TRBV3-1 (or the pseudogene TRBV3-2) and TRBJ1-2; no clear D gene. CDR3 length: 14 residues. The ends were cut back, 1 base at V and 4 bases at J, with 10 bases in the middle. CDR1 is LGHDT and CDR2 is YNNKEL in the germline V gene (reference sequence). The CDR3 DNA reads as TGTGCCAGCAGCCAAGGGATCGGCAGCTATGGCTACACCTTC. It is translated as CASSQGIGSYGYTF.

The V call is TRBV5-4, the J call TRBJ1-4, with D perhaps matching TRBD1 (5 bases). Trimming pared 0 bases from V and 8 bases from J, leaving 14 bases between. The V gene's germline CDR1 is SGHNT and CDR2 YYREEE (reference sequence). The CDR3 is made up of 15 amino acids. CDR3 DNA: TGTGCCAGCAGCTTGGGAGGGGAGTCTTGGGAAAAACTGTTTTTT. Translating it yields CASSLGGESWEKLFF.

This clone is a singleton in its sample. V is TRBV7-9 and J is TRBJ1-1; D is ambiguous. Trimming left V 1 base short and J 0 bases short, with 6 bases between. Per the germline V gene, CDR1 is SEHNR and CDR2 is FQNEAQ (reference sequence). There are 14 residues in the CDR3. DNA for the CDR3: TGTGCCAGCAGCTTAGACTTATTGAACACTGAAGCTTTCTTT. This sequence encodes CASSLDLLNTEAFF.

The chain employs TRBV2 and TRBJ2-7; D unclear. This CDR3 has 12 amino acids. V dropped 0 bases and J dropped 13 bases, with 13 bases sitting between them. Germline CDR1 is SNHLY and CDR2 is FYNNEI. DNA for the CDR3: TGTGCCAGCAGTGAAGCGCGGTTGGTTGGCTACTTC. This gives the protein CASSEARLVGYF.

The V call is TRBV5-5, the J call TRBJ1-5; the D is unclear. Trimming removed 1 base from V and 3 bases from J, with 8 bases in between. This CDR3 is built from 14 residues. From germline, CDR1 is SGHKS and CDR2 YYEKEE (reference sequence). CDR3 nucleotides: TGTGCCAGCAGCTTGTCCCTGTTCAATCAGCCCCAGCATTTT. Protein product: CASSLSLFNQPQHF.

This chain connects TRBV4-1 to TRBJ2-2; 9 nucleotides align to TRBD1. The length of the CDR3 is 15 residues. J gave up 4 bases and V 5 bases, and 5 bases lay outside the gene matches. Germline V lookup: CDR1 MGHRA, CDR2 YSYEKL. This CDR3 reads CASSTRQGGTGELFF. CDR3 nucleotide sequence: TGCGCCAGCAGCACTAGACAGGGGGGCACCGGGGAGCTGTTTTTT.

The rearrangement joins TRBV12-5 to TRBJ1-1, with 12 bases matching TRBD1. Per the germline V gene, CDR1 is LGHNT and CDR2 is FRNRAP. Trimming took 3 bases from V and 4 from J; bases not matched to a gene: 15. The CDR3 loop spans 19 amino acids. This CDR3 is CASGFLGTGGGRLGTEAFF. The CDR3 bases are TGTGCTAGTGGTTTCCTCGGGACAGGGGGCGGCCGGTTAGGCACTGAAGCTTTCTTT.

This chain joins TRBV7-3 and TRBJ1-2; no firm D call. Germline assignment: CDR1 SGHTA and CDR2 FQGTGA. CDR3 length: 14 amino acids. The V end lost 5 bases, the J end lost 2 bases, and 12 bases lay between the germline ends. CDR3 in amino acids: CASSPSAGNYGYTF. CDR3 DNA sequence: TGTGCCAGCAGCCCCTCGGCTGGAAACTATGGCTACACCTTC. The whole variable domain, filled in from reference TRBV7-3 and TRBJ1-2, reads GAGVSQTPSNKVTEKGKYVELRCDPISGHTALYWYRQSLGQGPEFLIYFQGTGAADDSGLPNDRFFAVRPEGSVSTLKIQRTERGDSAVYLCASSPSAGNYGYTFGSGTRLTVV.

V is TRBV4-1 and J is TRBJ2-3, with 14 bases aligning to TRBD2. The CDR3 length is 16 residues. Trimming at V came to 3 bases and at J to 5 bases, leaving 4 bases not matched to a gene. Germline V lookup: CDR1 MGHRA, CDR2 YSYEKL. The CDR3 reads CASSQGLAGAIDTQYF. The DNA of the CDR3 is TGCGCCAGCAGCCAGGGACTAGCGGGGGCGATAGATACGCAGTATTTT.

This rearrangement joins TRBV9 to TRBJ2-7; TRBD2 matches 11 bases. This CDR3 has 14 amino acids. The ends lost 0 bases at V and 6 bases at J; junction bases unmatched: 2. Germline values: CDR1 SGDLS, CDR2 YYNGEE. The CDR3 region is CASSVVSGGAEQYF. CDR3 sequence (DNA): TGTGCCAGCAGCGTAGTTAGCGGGGGGGCCGAGCAGTACTTC.